The source of this TCR beta chain is a study of blood T cells in healthy people across ages. Every participating donor contributed roughly 10 milliliters of peripheral blood through a draw. Combining a sample-barcoded 5' primer with a J-beta primer mix, a second PCR ran for roughly 6 to 12 cycles. TCRdb re-called the 5' RACE reads through MiXCR, storing one row per CDR3 protein. The sample includes some 710,000 distinct CDR3 sequences, around half seen only once; the top ten take 15% to 20%. Findings and caveats of the study: What prevented conclusive comparison of naive and antigen-experienced cells was that PBMCs were unsorted. The recorded TCR beta diversity per million T cells decreased in a roughly linear manner with age.

The CDR3 has 13 residues. Comments on this clonotype: Its antigen is currently unknown.

The material sequenced was blood. V usage is TRBV21-1 and J usage is TRBJ1-2; the DNA was not compared with TRBD1, the D call given in the table. TRBV21-1 is termed a pseudogene. The clonotype was recovered from an elderly man in good health. In nucleotides, the CDR3 is TGTGCCAGCAGCGCAGGGATTTGGAATGGCTACACCTTC. Protein sequence: CASSAGIWNGYTF.